Below, one T cell receptor beta chain is given with its context. Its antigen is unidentified. This specimen comes from a study of T cells expressing NK-cell markers. Study summary: Just one sequenced donor of eight was HCMV-seronegative, while seven were seropositive. The study, taken as a whole, reports: A few donors likewise had their CD3+CD56-NKG2C+ fraction led by these clonotypes.

The CDR3 is made up of 13 amino acids. CDR1 is SEHNR and CDR2 is FQNEAQ in the germline V gene (reference sequence). TCRdb reanalyzed the 5' RACE reads and collapses them to one entry per CDR3 protein, without DNA. This sample carries hundreds of thousands of distinct CDR3 sequences, with 5% to 5.5% going to the ten biggest clones. The specimen sequenced was blood T cells: a sorted CD56 or NKG2C T cell subset, CD4+ or CD8+ T cells, or bulk PBMC T cells (not recorded which). The sequence was obtained from a man aged 18-75 years in good health. The chain uses TRBV7-9 and TRBJ2-7. The CDR3 here is CASETSGAPEQYF. Looking up the rest from reference TRBV7-9 and TRBJ2-7 gives the full variable domain: DTGVSQNPRHKITKRGQNVTFRCDPISEHNRLYWYRQTLGQGPEFLTYFQNEAQLEKSRLLSDRFSAERPKGSFSTLEIQRTEQGDSAMYLCASETSGAPEQYFGPGTRLTVT.